The text below deals with one TCR beta chain. The repertoire was sequenced with immunoSEQ multiplex PCR; TCRdb's copy has only in-frame clones and lacks some. Among about a million clones listed, around four fifths were seen once. These data belong to a study of shared clonotypes between healthy human individuals. This CDR3 is 14 amino acids long. Per the germline V gene, CDR1 is LGHNT and CDR2 is FRNRAP. J was trimmed by 7 bases and V by 6 bases; bases with no gene match: 7. The clonotype comes from a man aged 18 to 35 in good health. This chain links TRBV12-5 with TRBJ2-4, with 9 bases lining up with TRBD1. What was sequenced was memory CD4+ T cells sorted from blood. Regarding subset: CD45RA-negative fraction. CDR3 sequence: CASGTSGTGNIQYF. The CDR3 region has the DNA TGTGCTAGTGGGACTTCCGGGACAGGGAACATTCAGTACTTC.